A single sample is the source of the 23 T cell receptor beta chains below, sequenced in a study of shared clonotypes between healthy human individuals. The protocol was immunoSEQ multiplex PCR, while the TCRdb copy is restricted to in-frame clones and leaves out a portion. The data contain 450,000 to 500,000 clones, 79% of them singletons. Sequencing was carried out using PBMCs. The receptors here all came from a middle-aged woman in good health. Some clones in this sample may be carry-over from other donors' samples.

The chain carries TRBV18 and TRBJ1-1, with 8 positions matching TRBD1. The trim removed 0 bases at V and 4 bases at J, leaving 10 bases unmatched. From germline, CDR1 is KGHSH and CDR2 LQKENI. This CDR3 has 17 amino acids. The CDR3 loop is CASSPPRTGLSVTEAFF. DNA of the CDR3: TGTGCCAGCTCACCACCTCGGACAGGGCTGTCTGTCACTGAAGCTTTCTTT.

This clone has just one count. V and J are TRBV15 and TRBJ1-5, with 9 bases aligning to TRBD1. The CDR3 totals 18 residues. V was pared by 0 bases and J by 6 bases, with 12 bases of the junction left unmatched. The germline V gene encodes CDR1 LNHNV and CDR2 YYDKDF (reference sequence). CDR3 amino acids: CATSRDMAGTGLGQPQHF. Here the CDR3 DNA reads TGTGCCACCAGCAGAGACATGGCCGGGACAGGGTTAGGTCAGCCCCAGCATTTT.

This chain connects TRBV11-2 to TRBJ2-4, with a possible D match to TRBD2 (6 bases). The length of the CDR3 is 18 residues. V dropped 0 bases and J dropped 4 bases, with 19 bases sitting between them. Germline CDR1 is SGHAT and CDR2 is FQNNGV. This CDR3 reads CASSLDRRGVGLKNIQYF. The CDR3 bases are TGTGCCAGCAGCTTAGATCGGCGCGGGGTCGGCCTTAAAAACATTCAGTACTTC.

The rearrangement uses TRBV18 and TRBJ2-4; D uncertain. There are 15 residues in the CDR3. Trimming left V 3 bases short and J 3 bases short, with 12 bases between. Germline V lookup: CDR1 KGHSH, CDR2 LQKENI. The CDR3 nucleotides are TGTGCCAGCTCACCCCTCATTGCTGGCAAAAACATTCAGTACTTC. Residues: CASSPLIAGKNIQYF.

The chain is built from TRBV29-1 and TRBJ1-1; 8 nucleotides align to TRBD1. The germline gives CDR1 SQVTM, CDR2 ANQGSEA. V shed 6 bases and J 5 bases; nucleotides not matched to a gene: 5. This CDR3 is 12 amino acids long. CDR3 sequence: CSVTGEGTEAFF. In nucleotides, the CDR3 is TGCAGCGTGACAGGGGAGGGAACTGAAGCTTTCTTT.

On this clone itself: A read error may produce the germline difference seen at one junction end. The chain joins TRBV7-7 to TRBJ2-5, with a possible D match to TRBD2 (6 bases). Germline loops: CDR1 SSHAT, CDR2 FNYEAQ (reference sequence). The length of the CDR3 is 15 residues. Here the CDR3 DNA reads TGTGCTAGCAGCTTAGTCGTGGGAGGACAAGAGACCCAGTACTTC. It encodes CASSLVVGGQETQYF.

The gene calls are TRBV7-8 and TRBJ1-1; TRBD1 is a possible D gene (6 bases). Germline CDR1 and CDR2: SGHVS and FQNEAQ. This CDR3 region has 17 residues. Trimming shortened V by 5 bases and J by 0 bases, and 19 bases separated the two germline ends. The CDR3: CASSPLRGAFMNTEAFF. The DNA for the CDR3 is TGTGCCAGCAGCCCCCTCCGGGGGGCGTTTATGAACACTGAAGCTTTCTTT.

The genes are TRBV5-5 and TRBJ2-5; unclear D gene. Germline loops: CDR1 SGHKS, CDR2 YYEKEE (reference sequence). V gave up 4 bases and J gave up 1 base, with 5 bases separating them. This CDR3 has 12 residues. DNA for the CDR3: TGTGCCAGCAGCAAAGTCCAAGAGACCCAGTACTTC. Translating it yields CASSKVQETQYF. Filled out from reference TRBV5-5 and TRBJ2-5, the complete variable domain reads DAGVTQSPTHLIKTRGQQVTLRCSPISGHKSVSWYQQVLGQGPQFIFQYYEKEERGRGNFPDRFSARQFPNYSSELNVNALLLGDSALYLCASSKVQETQYFGPGTRLLVL.

The chain uses TRBV11-3 and TRBJ2-5, with 7 bases that match TRBD2. Trimming at V came to 7 bases and at J to 0 bases, leaving 5 bases not matched to a gene. The CDR3 sequence is 14 residues long. Per the germline V gene, CDR1 is SGHNT and CDR2 is YENEEA. DNA for the CDR3: TGTGCCAGCACCCCGGGGGGACACCAAGAGACCCAGTACTTC. Its translation is CASTPGGHQETQYF.

The chain links TRBV7-8 to TRBJ1-4; 10 bases fit TRBD1. The germline gives CDR1 SGHVS, CDR2 FQNEAQ. The trim removed 1 base at V and 12 bases at J, leaving 5 bases unmatched. CDR3 size: 14 residues. The CDR3 loop reads CASSLGGQGRELFF. The CDR3, as DNA: TGTGCCAGCAGCTTAGGGGGACAGGGGAGGGAACTGTTTTTT.

The J gene is TRBJ2-2, the V gene TRBV28; TRBD2 is a possible D gene (5 bases). The germline V and J ends were trimmed by 5 bases and 2 bases, with 15 bases remaining between them. CDR1 is MDHEN and CDR2 is SYDVKM in the germline V gene. CDR3 length: 16 amino acids. CDR3 nucleotide sequence: TGTGCCAGCAGTGCCACTCCGGGGTTCAACACCGGGGAGCTGTTTTTT. This encodes CASSATPGFNTGELFF. The full variable domain, in which reference TRBV28 and TRBJ2-2 provide the parts outside the CDR3, is DVKVTQSSRYLVKRTGEKVFLECVQDMDHENMFWYRQDPGLGLRLIYFSYDVKMKEKGDIPEGYSVSREKKERFSLILESASTNQTSMYLCASSATPGFNTGELFFGEGSRLTVL.

This rearrangement joins TRBV28 to TRBJ2-7, with D perhaps TRBD2 (6 bases). The CDR3 covers 15 residues. CDR1 is MDHEN, CDR2 SYDVKM, per germline. The germline V and J ends were trimmed by 3 bases and 2 bases, with 14 bases remaining between them. CDR3 in DNA: TGTGCCAGCAGTTTGGGGGGTGTAGGGGCCTACGAGCAGTACTTC. This gives the protein CASSLGGVGAYEQYF.

J is TRBJ1-5 and V is TRBV7-9; 10 nucleotides line up with TRBD1. The CDR3 length is 15 residues. Germline trimming cut 5 bases from V and 7 bases from J; bases unmatched to any gene: 8. Germline loops: CDR1 SEHNR, CDR2 FQNEAQ (reference sequence). The CDR3 sequence: CASSRSGTGEQPQHF. CDR3 in DNA: TGTGCCAGCAGCCGATCCGGGACAGGGGAACAGCCCCAGCATTTT.

This rearrangement joins TRBV4-3 to TRBJ2-7; TRBD2 aligns across 8 bases. The CDR3 runs to 15 residues. V lost 0 bases and J lost 5; bases outside the gene matches: 6. Germline CDR1 and CDR2: LGHNA and YSLEER. The CDR3 spells CASSQDISGVDEQYF. Written as DNA, the CDR3 is TGCGCCAGCAGCCAAGATATTAGCGGGGTGGACGAGCAGTACTTC.

J is TRBJ1-2 and V is TRBV11-2, with a weak D call TRBD1 (6 bases). Germline CDR1 is SGHAT and CDR2 is FQNNGV. The length of the CDR3 is 12 residues. Trimming removed 5 bases at V and 5 bases at J, with 9 bases between. CDR3 residues: CASSATGYGYTF. Written as DNA, the CDR3 is TGTGCCAGCAGCGCGACAGGATATGGCTACACCTTC.

On this clone itself: A junction end diverges from the germline sequence, so it may reflect a read error. This CDR3 is also generated by other DNA sequences in the sample. V gene TRBV7-9 combines with J gene TRBJ2-2; D might be TRBD1 (6 bases). The CDR3 totals 15 residues. Germline values: CDR1 SEHNR, CDR2 FQNEAQ (reference sequence). The CDR3 DNA reads as TGTGCCAGTAGCTTATCCGGGACACCCACCGGGGAGCTGTTTTTT. Translating it yields CASSLSGTPTGELFF.

As concerns this clone: The sample holds other DNA sequences that translate to the same CDR3. The J gene is TRBJ2-5, the V gene TRBV5-1, with 7 bases matching TRBD2. The V gene end was trimmed by 0 bases and the J gene end by 2 bases; junction bases not matched to a gene: 4. The CDR3 is 15 amino acids. CDR1 and CDR2 (germline): SGHRS, YFSETQ. The CDR3 spells CASSLGSSGQETQYF. The DNA of the CDR3 is TGCGCCAGCAGCTTGGGGTCTAGCGGACAAGAGACCCAGTACTTC.

This rearrangement joins TRBV30 to TRBJ2-7; perhaps TRBD2 as D (5 bases). Germline V gene data show CDR1 as GTSNPN and CDR2 as SVGIG (reference sequence). V lost 4 bases, J lost 3 bases, and 13 bases lay in between. The CDR3 loop spans 13 amino acids. CDR3 nucleotides: TGTGCCTGGATTCGCGGGCCTTACTACGAGCAGTACTTC. Encoded protein: CAWIRGPYYEQYF.

The chain carries TRBV4-1 and TRBJ1-6; 10 positions agree with TRBD1. V gave up 1 base and J gave up 9 bases; unmatched junction bases: 12. Germline loops: CDR1 MGHRA, CDR2 YSYEKL. The CDR3 sequence is 18 residues long. DNA for the CDR3: TGCGCCAGCAGCCAAGGAGTCTTCCTCAGGGACAGGGGTTCACCCCTCCACTTT. The encoded protein is CASSQGVFLRDRGSPLHF.

The rearrangement uses TRBV18 and TRBJ2-1, with TRBD2 as a possible D gene (5 bases). Trimming left V 0 bases short and J 7 bases short, with 16 bases between. This CDR3 comprises 16 residues. Germline CDR1 is KGHSH and CDR2 is LQKENI. CDR3 in amino acids: CASSPPSGWLDNEQFF. As DNA, the CDR3 is TGTGCCAGCTCACCACCGAGCGGATGGTTGGATAATGAGCAGTTCTTC.

This chain connects TRBV15 to TRBJ2-1; D is ambiguous. V lost 0 bases and J lost 0, with 12 bases in between. CDR1 is LNHNV, CDR2 YYDKDF, per germline (reference sequence). The CDR3 has 17 residues. CDR3 sequence (DNA): TGTGCCACCAGCAGAGACCCCATGGGCAGCTCCTACAATGAGCAGTTCTTC. Translating gives CATSRDPMGSSYNEQFF.

This clone was seen a few times. The V and J genes are TRBV28 and TRBJ2-7, with no clear D. Germline V gene lookup returns CDR1 MDHEN and CDR2 SYDVKM. Trimming shortened V by 10 bases and J by 3 bases, and 13 bases separated the two germline ends. There are 12 residues in the CDR3. The CDR3 here is CATRRADYEQYF. Written as DNA, the CDR3 is TGTGCCACTCGAAGGGCCGACTACGAGCAGTACTTC. The whole variable domain, remainder taken from reference TRBV28 and TRBJ2-7, is DVKVTQSSRYLVKRTGEKVFLECVQDMDHENMFWYRQDPGLGLRLIYFSYDVKMKEKGDIPEGYSVSREKKERFSLILESASTNQTSMYLCATRRADYEQYFGPGTRLTVT.

The chain carries TRBV6-1 and TRBJ1-5; the D is unclear. The CDR3 consists of 12 residues. Trimming removed 6 bases at V and 5 bases at J, with 8 bases between. Germline V gives CDR1 MNHNS, CDR2 SASEGT. The CDR3 DNA follows: TGTGCCAGCAGAGGTGCGGATCAGCCCCAGCATTTT. Translated: CASRGADQPQHF.